These 20 T cell receptor beta chains were all obtained from the same sample, sequenced in a study of T cells in Graves' hyperthyroidism and ophthalmopathy. Amplification of TCR beta CDR3 regions was performed using RNA transcripts as template. A first-round RT-PCR of the TCR CDR3 used the HTBI primer set. TCRdb re-called the multiplex PCR reads with MiXCR, one entry per CDR3 protein. Altogether 450,000 to 700,000 distinct CDR3 sequences are present, more than 45% being singletons, with the ten largest covering about 20%. Material: peripheral blood or thyroid tissue (not recorded which). Source of these receptors: an adult woman with Graves' disease, either hyperthyroidism or ophthalmopathy (not recorded which).

The rearrangement joins TRBV7-7 to TRBJ2-7; D may be TRBD1 or TRBD2 (5 bases each). CDR3 length: 14 residues. The V gene lost 9 bases and the J gene lost 6 bases, with 21 bases spanning the gap. Germline-derived CDR1 and CDR2 are SSHAT and FNYEAQ (reference sequence). CDR3 sequence: CASSTAGAGSEQYF. The CDR3 nucleotides are TGTGCCAGTAGCACCGCCGGGGCAGGGTCCGAGCAGTACTTC.

This clonotype is a singleton in its sample. This chain joins TRBV9 and TRBJ2-7; a weak D match, TRBD2 (5 bases). CDR3 size: 14 residues. Trimming took 8 bases from V and 5 from J, leaving 20 bases between them. Germline V gene sequence: CDR1 SGDLS, CDR2 YYNGEE. CDR3 sequence (DNA): TGTGCCAGTAACCCGGGGAAAGGGCCCCACGAGCAGTACTTC. It encodes CASNPGKGPHEQYF.

This clonotype was detected only a few times. The chain recombines TRBV20-1 with TRBJ1-5; D is unresolved. The V and J ends lost 5 bases and 0 bases respectively, with 8 bases between them. Germline CDR1 is DFQATT and CDR2 is SNEGSKA (reference sequence). This CDR3 region has 13 residues. CDR3 bases: TGCAGTGCTGCACGTTATAGCAATCAGCCCCAGCATTTT. Translated: CSAARYSNQPQHF.

This chain links TRBV14 with TRBJ1-3; possibly TRBD1 for D (6 bases). CDR3 length: 15 residues. Trimming removed 0 bases from V and 16 bases from J, with 22 bases in between. Germline V gene sequence: CDR1 SGHDN, CDR2 FVKESK. The CDR3 DNA reads as TGTGCCAGCAGCCAAGAACTCCAACACAAGGGGGACATTTATTTT. This translates into CASSQELQHKGDIYF.

In this sample, this clonotype turned up once. A junction boundary mismatches the germline segment, possibly from a read error. The gene calls are TRBV28 and TRBJ2-5; no clear D. The CDR3 contains 12 residues. Germline-derived CDR1 and CDR2 are MDHEN and SYDVKM. The CDR3 coding sequence is TGTGCCATTGGGCCTGGGGAAGAGACCCAGCACTTC. Translated: CAIGPGEETQHF.

This clonotype occurred many times. The chain has TRBV2 and TRBJ1-1, with D unclear. Between the trimmed V and J ends, which lost 3 bases and 10 bases, there was a span of 9 bases. The CDR3 runs to 11 residues. The germline gives CDR1 SNHLY, CDR2 FYNNEI. The CDR3 is CASSEGSRAFF. CDR3 in DNA: TGTGCCAGCAGTGAGGGATCCAGAGCTTTCTTT. The entire variable domain, with the rest obtained from reference TRBV2 and TRBJ1-1, is as follows: EPEVTQTPSHQVTQMGQEVILRCVPISNHLYFYWYRQILGQKVEFLVSFYNNEISEKSEIFDDQFSVERPDGSNFTLKIRSTKLEDSAMYFCASSEGSRAFFGQGTRLTVV.

The chain links TRBV28 to TRBJ1-2; no definite D call. V lost 8 bases, J lost 2 bases, and 15 bases lay in between. The CDR3 spans 14 residues. The germline V gene encodes CDR1 MDHEN and CDR2 SYDVKM. The CDR3 loop reads CASDHRAPNYGYTF. The CDR3 nucleotides read TGTGCCAGCGACCACCGGGCCCCCAACTATGGCTACACCTTC.

With respect to this clonotype: The CDR3 does not end in the conserved phenylalanine or tryptophan, so this is likely a read error. No DNA is shown, since the ends of the CDR3 on it are uncertain; the CDR3 is the one TCRdb lists. The chain employs TRBV19 and TRBJ1-4. The CDR3 spans 8 amino acids, including both terminal residues. Germline assignment: CDR1 LNHDA and CDR2 SQIVND (reference sequence). The CDR3 protein is CASLPTLG.

The chain carries TRBV9 and TRBJ2-7; D not certain. This CDR3 region has 13 residues. CDR1 and CDR2 (germline): SGDLS, YYNGEE. V was cut by 1 base and J by 3 bases, with 8 bases left in between. The CDR3 here is CASSVPRNYEQYF. CDR3 sequence (DNA): TGTGCCAGCAGCGTACCAAGGAACTACGAGCAGTACTTC.

The CDR3 loop is CASSTEQGNSPLHF. CDR3 coding DNA: TGTGCCAGCAGCACCGAACAGGGTAATTCACCCCTCCACTTT. The J gene is TRBJ1-6, the V gene TRBV7-3, with D possibly TRBD1 on 6 matching bases. The CDR3 covers 14 residues. Germline loops: CDR1 SGHTA, CDR2 FQGTGA. Trimming left V 5 bases short and J 6 bases short, with 11 bases between.

This clonotype has ten or more counts. The chain carries TRBV19 and TRBJ1-5; a weak D match, TRBD1 (5 bases). Germline V CDR1 and CDR2: LNHDA, SQIVND (reference sequence). CDR3 size: 13 residues. V shed 5 bases and J shed 4 bases, with 9 bases lying between them. CDR3 nucleotide sequence: TGTGCCAGTAGTTGGAGGGGAAATCAGCCCCAGCATTTT. Its protein product is CASSWRGNQPQHF.

There are many counts of this clonotype. The chain is built from TRBV5-1 and TRBJ1-1; D is ambiguous. Trimming took 5 bases from V and 6 from J, leaving 14 bases between them. The CDR3 is 13 residues long. Germline V gene sequence: CDR1 SGHRS, CDR2 YFSETQ. The CDR3 sequence: CASRVGFLAEAFF. The DNA for the CDR3 is TGCGCCAGCAGAGTGGGGTTTTTGGCTGAAGCTTTCTTT. The full variable domain, in which reference TRBV5-1 and TRBJ1-1 provide the parts outside the CDR3, is KAGVTQTPRYLIKTRGQQVTLSCSPISGHRSVSWYQQTPGQGLQFLFEYFSETQRNKGNFPGRFSGRQFSNSRSEMNVSTLELGDSALYLCASRVGFLAEAFFGQGTRLTVV.

The J gene is TRBJ2-7, the V gene TRBV7-9; 11 bases line up with TRBD1. CDR3 length: 15 residues. Trimming at V came to 6 bases and at J to 7 bases, leaving 11 bases not matched to a gene. Germline V gene lookup returns CDR1 SEHNR and CDR2 FQNEAQ (reference sequence). Here the CDR3 DNA reads TGTGCCAGCAGTGCTAGTGGACAGGGGGCGCGGGAGCAGTACTTC. It specifies CASSASGQGAREQYF.

The V call is TRBV7-9, the J call TRBJ2-5, with a possible D match to TRBD2 (6 bases). Trimming left V 0 bases short and J 4 bases short, with 9 bases between. From germline, CDR1 is SEHNR and CDR2 FQNEAQ (reference sequence). The CDR3 covers 14 residues. CDR3 nucleotide sequence: TGTGCCAGCAGCTTAGCTGTAGCGGCAGAGACCCAGTACTTC. Its translation: CASSLAVAAETQYF.

The chain recombines TRBV7-2 with TRBJ1-1, with 10 bases matching TRBD1. J lost 11 bases, V lost 5 bases, and 5 bases had no gene match. Germline V gives CDR1 SGHTA, CDR2 FQGNSA. CDR3 length: 12 residues. The CDR3 region has the DNA TGTGCCAGCAGCGGGACAGGGGCTCAGGCTTTCTTT. Translated: CASSGTGAQAFF.

This clonotype was seen only once. A much more abundant neighbour one base away suggests this may be a read error. The V gene is TRBV27, the J gene TRBJ1-5, with D possibly TRBD1 on 5 matching bases. The V and J ends lost 2 bases and 5 bases respectively, with 13 bases between them. This CDR3 spans 15 amino acids. Germline CDR1 and CDR2: MNHEY and SMNVEV (reference sequence). CDR3 sequence reads: CASSLGGIGDQPQHF. The CDR3 coding sequence is TGTGCCAGCAGTTTAGGGGGGATTGGGGATCAGCCCCAGCATTTT.

CDR3 in DNA: TGTGCCACCAGCAGAGAGGGAGGGGCCAACGTCCTGACTTTC. It translates to CATSREGGANVLTF. The rearrangement uses TRBV15 and TRBJ2-6; no firm D call. Trimming took off 0 bases at V and 4 bases at J, with 4 bases between the two ends. Germline V gene sequence: CDR1 LNHNV, CDR2 YYDKDF (reference sequence). The CDR3 is made up of 14 amino acids.

The V call is TRBV27, the J call TRBJ2-7, with D tentatively TRBD1 (6 bases). Germline CDR1 is MNHEY and CDR2 is SMNVEV (reference sequence). V was clipped by 5 bases and J by 2 bases, with 13 bases between them. The CDR3 totals 14 residues. As DNA, the CDR3 is TGTGCCAGCAGTAACAGGGATGCCACCTACGAGCAGTACTTC. It specifies CASSNRDATYEQYF.

The gene calls are TRBV15 and TRBJ2-6; D not certain. The CDR3 length is 15 residues. CDR1 LNHNV and CDR2 YYDKDF come from the germline V gene (reference sequence). V shed 5 bases and J shed 4 bases, with 12 bases lying between them. The CDR3 DNA reads TGTGCCACCAGCTTAAGAGCTCCCGGGGCCAACGTCCTGACTTTC. Protein: CATSLRAPGANVLTF.

This clonotype has ten or more counts. The chain employs TRBV6-5 and TRBJ1-2, with D maybe TRBD1 (5 bases). The CDR3 is made up of 13 amino acids. V lost 4 bases and J lost 10, with 16 bases in between. Germline loops: CDR1 MNHEY, CDR2 SVGAGI. CDR3 sequence: CASSSLRGFDYTF. The CDR3, as DNA: TGTGCCAGCAGTTCCCTACGGGGCTTCGACTACACCTTC.